Listed here is a single T cell receptor (beta chain). The source of the sample is a study of Ad26.COV2.S vaccination and SARS-CoV-2 variants. The data were produced by immunoSEQ multiplex PCR, yet TCRdb's version contains in-frame clones alone and is incomplete. Of fewer than 500,000 clones in the sample, more than 80% are singletons; the top ten hold 12%. The treatment is: roughly 18 received Ad26.COV2.S at low or high dose, single or two shots; 5 received placebo; per-sample allocation not given. Sampling occurred on day 63 after the first vaccine or placebo injection. The specimen was peripheral blood, collected in a trial of Ad26.COV2.S vaccine versus placebo. This TCR came from a person between 18 and 65 years old who received the Ad26.COV2.S COVID-19 vaccine or a placebo.

CDR3 sequence (DNA): TGTGCCATCAGTGAGGAGAGGGGGCGTGCAGAGACCCAGTACTTC. This sequence encodes CAISEERGRAETQYF. The rearrangement links TRBV10-3 to TRBJ2-5, with 7 bases that match TRBD1. CDR3 size: 15 residues. V lost 2 bases, J lost 4 bases, and 7 bases stayed unmatched. Germline V gives CDR1 ENHRY, CDR2 SYGVKD.